This T cell receptor beta chain was found in a study of T cell responses to AZD1222 COVID-19 vaccine. The data were produced by immunoSEQ multiplex PCR, yet TCRdb's version contains in-frame clones alone and is incomplete. The table has 130,000 or so clones, roughly 90% seen once. Germline lookup yields CDR1 MNHEY and CDR2 SMNVEV (reference sequence). The CDR3 length is 15 residues. The V and J ends lost 2 bases and 6 bases, in that order; junction bases with no gene match: 7. A remark on this clone: The antigen is unknown.

Study-wide points: Once two AZD1222 doses were given, Spike-specific TCR breadth and depth went up. A reported finding is that nearly half of spike-specific TCRs target unmutated variant regions. Seropositive status at baseline applied to only six AZD1222 recipients.

The genes are TRBV27 and TRBJ2-1; 7 bases map to TRBD2. The source is an adult in good health. The sequences come from peripheral blood, collected on day 0 of AZD1222 vaccination. CDR3 sequence (DNA): TGTGCCAGCAGTTTAGTTCAGCGGGGAAGCAATGAGCAGTTCTTC. As protein: CASSLVQRGSNEQFF.